The present TCR beta chain was sequenced within a study of T cells in Graves' hyperthyroidism and ophthalmopathy. Amplified regions were TCR beta CDR3 sequences from RNA transcripts. The HTBI set primed first-round TCR CDR3 RT-PCR. Each CDR3 protein is one row after TCRdb ran MiXCR on the multiplex PCR reads. The sample has 450,000 to 700,000 distinct CDR3 sequences; 40% to 55% are singletons. Lactation, pregnancy, other autoimmune disease or uncontrolled infection excluded patients. A remark on this clonotype: A much larger clone differs by one base, so this may be a read error.

Germline V gene sequence: CDR1 MGHRA, CDR2 YSYEKL. The CDR3 is 15 residues long. V trimming: 3 bases; J trimming: 4 bases; junction bases outside the gene matches: 2. This rearrangement joins TRBV4-1 to TRBJ2-2; 10 bases line up with TRBD1. Material for sequencing was peripheral blood or thyroid tissue (not recorded which). The sequence was obtained from an adult woman with Graves' disease, either hyperthyroidism or ophthalmopathy (not recorded which). DNA of the CDR3: TGCGCCAGCAGCCACGGACAGGGGGGCACCGGGGAGCTGTTTTTT. This encodes CASSHGQGGTGELFF.